One T cell receptor (beta chain) is described in this entry. 13 Jbeta primers and 60 Vbeta primers were used for the PCR. Repertoires were generated with immunoSEQ multiplex PCR, while TCRdb's copy carries only in-frame clones and drops some. Here the sample spans under 200,000 clones, 80% being singletons. The data are from a study of cytomegalovirus exposure and HLA in healthy donors. CDR1 and CDR2 (germline): SEHNR, FQNEAQ (reference sequence). The V segment lost 6 bases and the J segment 4 bases; nucleotides outside the gene matches: 6. The CDR3 covers 14 residues. Sample: PBMCs. The sequence derives from a woman aged 45 to 65 in good health and CMV-seronegative. The chain combines TRBV7-9 with TRBJ1-3; 7 bases match TRBD1. The CDR3: CASSPQGKGNTIYF. The CDR3 DNA sequence: TGTGCCAGCAGTCCACAGGGGAAGGGAAACACCATATATTTT. The variable domain in full, completed from reference TRBV7-9 and TRBJ1-3, reads DTGVSQNPRHKITKRGQNVTFRCDPISEHNRLYWYRQTLGQGPEFLTYFQNEAQLEKSRLLSDRFSAERPKGSFSTLEIQRTEQGDSAMYLCASSPQGKGNTIYFGEGSWLTVV.